The subject of this entry is one TCR beta chain. Repertoires were generated with immunoSEQ multiplex PCR, while TCRdb's copy carries only in-frame clones and drops some. The sample has 250,000 to 300,000 clones, roughly 93% seen once. This sample was taken from a study of blood T cell repertoires in COVID-19. The clonotype originates from a middle-aged woman with acute COVID-19. The sequenced sample consisted of PBMCs or T cells enriched from blood (not recorded which).

The CDR3 sequence: CASSLAFASGSSYEQYF. The CDR3 nucleotides read TGTGCCAGCAGCTTAGCATTTGCTAGCGGAAGCTCCTACGAGCAGTACTTC. The V gene is TRBV7-2, the J gene TRBJ2-7, with TRBD2 matching over 7 bases. CDR3 length: 17 residues. Germline V gene data show CDR1 as SGHTA and CDR2 as FQGNSA. The junction had 8 bases not matched to a gene; V was cut back by 0 bases and J by 0 bases.